One and the same sample provided the 27 T cell receptor beta chains below, sequenced in a study of blood T cell repertoires in COVID-19 (dated by TCRdb to about 2020). The library was built by means of the immunoSEQ multiplex PCR assay. TCRdb took this table from immuneACCESS and kept in-frame rearrangements with V and J called. Such tables lack part of the clones; where checked against another copy, unresolved V genes explain under half of the gap, and the rest is unexplained. The sample table holds fewer than 200,000 clones, of which approximately 79% were seen once. The ten biggest clones cover more than 5.5% of the sample. The sequenced material came from PBMCs or T cells enriched from blood (not recorded which). The receptor source for this set is a man aged 45-65 years who had recovered from COVID-19.

The J gene is TRBJ2-1, the V gene TRBV14; the D gene is possibly TRBD1 (5 bases). This CDR3 region has 16 residues. Germline CDR1 and CDR2: SGHDN and FVKESK. V gave up 1 base and J gave up 1 base, with 11 bases separating them. The CDR3 bases are TGTGCCAGCAGCCAAGGGGCAGGGTGGTCCTACAATGAGCAGTTCTTC. Encoded protein: CASSQGAGWSYNEQFF.

The chain joins TRBV5-1 to TRBJ1-1; tentatively, D is TRBD1 (6 bases). V was cut by 1 base and J by 6 bases, with 10 bases left in between. Germline assignment: CDR1 SGHRS and CDR2 YFSETQ. CDR3 length equals 13 residues. The CDR3 sequence: CASSLLGAPEAFF. The CDR3 coding sequence is TGCGCCAGCAGCTTGCTGGGGGCCCCTGAAGCTTTCTTT.

This chain links TRBV10-3 with TRBJ2-1, with TRBD2 identical over 7 bases. The V gene's germline CDR1 is ENHRY and CDR2 SYGVKD. The CDR3 spans 17 residues. Trimming cost V 2 bases and J 6 bases; bases outside gene matches: 13. The CDR3: CAISEAPTSIASNEQFF. CDR3 coding DNA: TGTGCCATCAGTGAGGCCCCGACTAGCATAGCGTCCAATGAGCAGTTCTTC.

The chain recombines TRBV6-5 with TRBJ2-6; no definite D call. The germline gives CDR1 MNHEY, CDR2 SVGAGI. This CDR3 comprises 14 residues. Trimming left V 8 bases short and J 6 bases short, with 14 bases between. The CDR3 DNA reads as TGTGCCAGCTCCTTGGCAGGTTTGGCCAACGTCCTGACTTTC. It yields the protein CASSLAGLANVLTF.

Only one count was recorded for this clone. This rearrangement joins TRBV5-4 to TRBJ2-2, with D perhaps TRBD2 (5 bases). Trimming took 4 bases from V and 2 from J, leaving 18 bases between them. Germline loops: CDR1 SGHNT, CDR2 YYREEE (reference sequence). The CDR3 runs 17 residues. For the CDR3, the DNA is TGTGCCAGCAGCCCTAGTAGTATCCGGGGAAACACCGGGGAGCTGTTTTTT. Protein: CASSPSSIRGNTGELFF.

This chain connects TRBV18 to TRBJ1-6, with 7 nucleotides matching TRBD1. CDR1 is KGHSH, CDR2 LQKENI, per germline. Unmatched junction bases numbered 4, after V lost 3 bases and J lost 5 bases. The CDR3 spans 15 residues. This CDR3 reads CASSPPGQHNSPLHF. The CDR3 nucleotides read TGTGCCAGCTCACCCCCGGGACAGCATAATTCACCCCTCCACTTT.

The rearrangement uses TRBV5-1 and TRBJ2-1, with TRBD2 as a possible D gene (6 bases). The V end was cut by 6 bases, the J end by 0 bases, with 13 bases between. CDR1 SGHRS and CDR2 YFSETQ come from the germline V gene. The length of the CDR3 is 15 residues. The CDR3, as DNA: TGCGCCAGCAATAACGGGGGAGACTCCTACAATGAGCAGTTCTTC. It codes for CASNNGGDSYNEQFF.

This sequence joins TRBV6-5 and TRBJ1-5; TRBD1 aligns across 8 bases. The ends lost 7 bases at V and 7 bases at J; junction bases unmatched: 9. CDR1 and CDR2 from the germline V gene are MNHEY and SVGAGI. The CDR3 has 14 amino acids. CDR3 bases: TGTGCCAGCAAAGGACAGGGTTCGGGACAGCCCCAGCATTTT. It is translated as CASKGQGSGQPQHF.

In this sample, this clone turned up once. The chain carries TRBV7-3 and TRBJ1-1, with 8 bases lining up with TRBD1. V trimming: 5 bases; J trimming: 1 base; junction bases outside the gene matches: 3. The CDR3 spans 14 residues. The germline V gene encodes CDR1 SGHTA and CDR2 FQGTGA. The CDR3 loop is CASSVTGENTEAFF. CDR3 sequence (DNA): TGTGCCAGCAGCGTGACAGGGGAGAACACTGAAGCTTTCTTT.

J is TRBJ1-1 and V is TRBV7-2, with D maybe TRBD1 (5 bases). CDR1 and CDR2 from the germline V gene are SGHTA and FQGNSA. The CDR3 length is 15 residues. Trimming stripped 1 base from V and 3 bases from J, with 12 bases between. The CDR3 coding sequence is TGTGCCAGCAGCTTAGGAGGGACGGGGGACACTGAAGCTTTCTTT. Translated: CASSLGGTGDTEAFF.

The chain couples TRBV10-3 to TRBJ2-1; 7 nucleotides match TRBD2. The ends lost 3 bases at V and 8 bases at J; junction bases unmatched: 7. There are 14 residues in the CDR3. Germline CDR1 and CDR2: ENHRY and SYGVKD. DNA of the CDR3: TGTGCCATCAGTGATCAGCGGGGTACTGATGAGCAGTTCTTC. This translates into CAISDQRGTDEQFF.

The rearrangement links TRBV2 to TRBJ1-4; 8 bases line up with TRBD1. Germline V lookup: CDR1 SNHLY, CDR2 FYNNEI. The CDR3 sequence is 15 residues long. Trimming at V came to 1 base and at J to 8 bases, leaving 6 bases not matched to a gene. In DNA, the CDR3 is TGTGCCAGCAGTGAAGAGGGCAGGGGGCAAGAAAAACTGTTTTTT. It is translated as CASSEEGRGQEKLFF.

This clone appeared a single time. The rearrangement links TRBV2 to TRBJ1-1, with 8 bases identical to TRBD1. There are 14 residues in the CDR3. Germline CDR1 is SNHLY and CDR2 is FYNNEI. V lost 5 bases to trimming and J lost 5 bases; unmatched junction nucleotides: 7. CDR3 amino acids: CASSRQGLRTEAFF. The DNA of the CDR3 is TGTGCCAGCAGTAGACAGGGGCTTCGGACTGAAGCTTTCTTT. The whole variable domain, filled in from reference TRBV2 and TRBJ1-1, reads EPEVTQTPSHQVTQMGQEVILRCVPISNHLYFYWYRQILGQKVEFLVSFYNNEISEKSEIFDDQFSVERPDGSNFTLKIRSTKLEDSAMYFCASSRQGLRTEAFFGQGTRLTVV.

J is TRBJ2-5 and V is TRBV7-8; D uncertain. Germline V gene sequence: CDR1 SGHVS, CDR2 FQNEAQ. The CDR3 totals 15 residues. V was cut by 1 base and J by 1 base, with 10 bases left in between. CDR3 amino acids: CASSLVYNVQETQYF. In DNA, the CDR3 is TGTGCCAGCAGCTTAGTGTATAATGTCCAAGAGACCCAGTACTTC. Complete variable domain (other parts from reference TRBV7-8 and TRBJ2-5): GAGVSQSPRYKVAKRGQDVALRCDPISGHVSLFWYQQALGQGPEFLTYFQNEAQLDKSGLPSDRFFAERPEGSVSTLKIQRTQQEDSAVYLCASSLVYNVQETQYFGPGTRLLVL.

The CDR3 bases are TGTGCCAGTAGCCTCCGGAGAGTGAACACTGAAGCTTTCTTT. Its protein is CASSLRRVNTEAFF. The rearrangement joins TRBV19 to TRBJ1-1; D unclear. The germline V and J ends were trimmed by 6 bases and 0 bases, with 11 bases remaining between them. Per the germline V gene, CDR1 is LNHDA and CDR2 is SQIVND (reference sequence). This CDR3 spans 14 amino acids.

The chain is built from TRBV11-2 and TRBJ1-3, with D possibly being TRBD1 (5 bases). Germline V gene sequence: CDR1 SGHAT, CDR2 FQNNGV. The V end lost 6 bases, the J end lost 0 bases, and 6 bases lay between the germline ends. CDR3 length: 13 amino acids. The chain's CDR3 is CASRTASGNTIYF. As DNA, the CDR3 is TGTGCCAGCAGGACAGCCTCTGGAAACACCATATATTTT. Looking up the rest from reference TRBV11-2 and TRBJ1-3 gives the full variable domain: EAGVAQSPRYKIIEKRQSVAFWCNPISGHATLYWYQQILGQGPKLLIQFQNNGVVDDSQLPKDRFSAERLKGVDSTLKIQPAKLEDSAVYLCASRTASGNTIYFGEGSWLTVV.

This rearrangement joins TRBV5-4 to TRBJ1-2, with a tentative D call TRBD1 (5 bases). With 0 bases removed from V and 2 bases from J, the gap between germline ends came to 8 bases. CDR1 and CDR2 from the germline V gene are SGHNT and YYREEE (reference sequence). CDR3 length: 14 residues. The CDR3 DNA is TGTGCCAGCAGCTTGGGAAGACAGAACTATGGCTACACCTTC. It codes for CASSLGRQNYGYTF.

V gene TRBV5-4 combines with J gene TRBJ1-1; no clear D gene. This CDR3 has 14 residues. Germline CDR1 SGHNT, CDR2 YYREEE (reference sequence). V was clipped by 2 bases and J by 0 bases, with 8 bases between them. CDR3 sequence: CASSLPTMNTEAFF. CDR3 nucleotides: TGTGCCAGCAGCTTACCGACAATGAACACTGAAGCTTTCTTT.

V and J are TRBV6-5 and TRBJ2-7; 9 bases align to TRBD2. V shed 5 bases, J shed 1 base, and the junction held 0 bases outside the gene matches. Germline CDR1 MNHEY, CDR2 SVGAGI. The CDR3 totals 13 residues. CDR3 nucleotide sequence: TGTGCCAGCAGTACTAGCGGGTCCTACGAGCAGTACTTC. The encoded protein is CASSTSGSYEQYF.

This clone showed up just once. J is TRBJ2-3 and V is TRBV14, with D tentatively TRBD1 (5 bases). Germline lookup yields CDR1 SGHDN and CDR2 FVKESK. The CDR3 is 13 residues long. The V gene lost 0 bases and the J gene lost 7 bases, with 8 bases spanning the gap. The DNA of the CDR3 is TGTGCCAGCAGCCAAGATAGACAGCATACGCAGTATTTT. It codes for CASSQDRQHTQYF.

V is TRBV2 and J is TRBJ2-2; 12 bases line up with TRBD2. This CDR3 has 18 residues. Per germline, CDR1 SNHLY and CDR2 FYNNEI. V dropped 5 bases and J dropped 1; count of bases not matched to a gene: 8. The CDR3 protein is CASSRRVLAGGNTGELFF. The CDR3 nucleotides are TGTGCCAGCAGTCGGAGGGTACTAGCGGGGGGGAACACCGGGGAGCTGTTTTTT. The whole variable domain, remainder taken from reference TRBV2 and TRBJ2-2, is EPEVTQTPSHQVTQMGQEVILRCVPISNHLYFYWYRQILGQKVEFLVSFYNNEISEKSEIFDDQFSVERPDGSNFTLKIRSTKLEDSAMYFCASSRRVLAGGNTGELFFGEGSRLTVL.

On this clone: Germline and junction disagree at one end, which may indicate a read error. Other DNA sequences of this sample code for an identical CDR3. V and J are TRBV29-1 and TRBJ1-1; 8 bases are a match to TRBD1. The CDR3 spans 13 residues. The V gene's germline CDR1 is SQVTM and CDR2 ANQGSEA. The chain's CDR3 is CSVEGQGGTEAFF. For the CDR3, the DNA is TGCAGCGTGGAAGGACAGGGCGGCACTGAAGCTTTCTTT.

There are a few counts of this clone. This CDR3 reads CASGLVLYQQETQYF. In DNA, the CDR3 is TGTGCTAGTGGTTTGGTATTATACCAGCAAGAGACCCAGTACTTC. The J gene is TRBJ2-5, the V gene TRBV12-5; D is uncertain. The germline CDR1 and CDR2 sequences are LGHNT and FRNRAP. This CDR3 is 15 amino acids long. Trimming took 0 bases from V and 2 from J, leaving 10 bases between them.

This clone was counted once. V gene TRBV19 combines with J gene TRBJ1-6, with a possible D match to TRBD1 (6 bases). The germline V gene encodes CDR1 LNHDA and CDR2 SQIVND (reference sequence). The V gene lost 6 bases and the J gene lost 5 bases, with 14 bases spanning the gap. CDR3 length: 15 residues. CDR3 nucleotides: TGTGCCAGTAGATCAGGACAGCCAAATAATTCACCCCTCCACTTT. Its protein is CASRSGQPNNSPLHF.

The rearrangement links TRBV30 to TRBJ2-2; 10 nucleotides align to TRBD2. With V trimmed by 3 bases and J by 2 bases, 6 bases remained unmatched. The CDR3 runs to 16 residues. Per germline, CDR1 GTSNPN and CDR2 SVGIG (reference sequence). In DNA form, the CDR3 reads TGTGCCTGGAGGTCAACTAGCGGGGCAAACACCGGGGAGCTGTTTTTT. Protein: CAWRSTSGANTGELFF.

The V call is TRBV18, the J call TRBJ2-2; 8 nucleotides line up with TRBD1. V was clipped by 6 bases and J by 0 bases; unmatched bases: 9. CDR3 size: 17 residues. Looked up from germline, CDR1 is KGHSH and CDR2 is LQKENI. This CDR3 reads CASSPIGQGANTGELFF. DNA of the CDR3: TGTGCCAGCTCCCCTATCGGACAGGGCGCGAACACCGGGGAGCTGTTTTTT.

This clone has a single count. The rearrangement links TRBV12-5 to TRBJ1-1; D not certain. V was cut by 5 bases and J by 5 bases, with 6 bases left in between. CDR3 length: 11 residues. The germline V gene encodes CDR1 LGHNT and CDR2 FRNRAP. CDR3 nucleotides: TGTGCTAGTGGTCGAGGGACTGAAGCTTTCTTT. Translation: CASGRGTEAFF. Complete variable domain (other parts from reference TRBV12-5 and TRBJ1-1): DARVTQTPRHKVTEMGQEVTMRCQPILGHNTVFWYRQTMMQGLELLAYFRNRAPLDDSGMPKDRFSAEMPDATLATLKIQPSEPRDSAVYFCASGRGTEAFFGQGTRLTVV.